This TCR beta chain stems from a study of Ad26.COV2.S vaccination and SARS-CoV-2 variants. Looking at the study overall: Participants got Ad26.COV2.S intramuscularly, once or twice 56 days apart.

About this clone: Its antigen remains unknown.

Germline CDR1 reads LNHDA; CDR2 reads SQIVND (reference sequence). The CDR3 spans 15 residues. J gave up 5 bases and V 3 bases, and 7 bases lay outside the gene matches. TCRdb's copy holds only in-frame clones and misses some; the assay was immunoSEQ multiplex PCR. This table has around 300,000 clones, around 88% appearing once. Study-level results: Ad26.COV2.S recipients had broader spike-specific TCRs (P = 0.0014). Participants given vaccine showed non-spike TCR breadth similar to that of placebo recipients.

Described treatment: some 20 received Ad26.COV2.S at low or high dose, single or two shots; roughly five received placebo; per-sample allocation not given. Samples came from day 63 after the first vaccine or placebo injection. A Boston donor was an adult aged 18-55 years. V gene TRBV19 combines with J gene TRBJ1-1, with 9 bases fitting TRBD1. The source was peripheral blood, collected in a trial of Ad26.COV2.S vaccine versus placebo. The TCR originated in a person between 18 and 65 years old who received the Ad26.COV2.S COVID-19 vaccine or a placebo. The CDR3 region has the DNA TGTGCCAGTAGTATTAGACAGGGGGTACGGACTGAAGCTTTCTTT. Amino acid sequence: CASSIRQGVRTEAFF.